This TCR beta chain was recovered during a study of breast tumors, draining lymph nodes, adjacent tissues. The table lists this clonotype with many counts. Antigen: not known. Breast cancer patients provided tissue from their axillary draining lymph nodes. The study's findings and limits: Tumors had less TCR diversity than lymph nodes, more than nontumor tissue. Data fit most tumor T cells coming from lymph node, expanding in tumor.

Each CDR3 protein gets one entry after TCRdb re-called the multiplex PCR reads with MiXCR. Among 84,000 or so distinct CDR3 sequences listed, around 28% were seen once. The V gene's germline CDR1 is SGHNT and CDR2 YENEEA. The CDR3 length is 18 residues. Trimming at V came to 4 bases and at J to 3 bases, leaving 18 bases not matched to a gene. This chain links TRBV11-3 with TRBJ2-7; TRBD1 matches at 7 bases. Sequencing input: axillary lymph node tissue. This clonotype was obtained from a female donor with breast cancer. Some clones in this sample may be carry-over from other donors' samples. Written as DNA, the CDR3 is TGTGCCAGCAGCTCGACCCCCGGGCAGGGGGAGAACTACTACGAGCAGTACTTC. It codes for CASSSTPGQGENYYEQYF.